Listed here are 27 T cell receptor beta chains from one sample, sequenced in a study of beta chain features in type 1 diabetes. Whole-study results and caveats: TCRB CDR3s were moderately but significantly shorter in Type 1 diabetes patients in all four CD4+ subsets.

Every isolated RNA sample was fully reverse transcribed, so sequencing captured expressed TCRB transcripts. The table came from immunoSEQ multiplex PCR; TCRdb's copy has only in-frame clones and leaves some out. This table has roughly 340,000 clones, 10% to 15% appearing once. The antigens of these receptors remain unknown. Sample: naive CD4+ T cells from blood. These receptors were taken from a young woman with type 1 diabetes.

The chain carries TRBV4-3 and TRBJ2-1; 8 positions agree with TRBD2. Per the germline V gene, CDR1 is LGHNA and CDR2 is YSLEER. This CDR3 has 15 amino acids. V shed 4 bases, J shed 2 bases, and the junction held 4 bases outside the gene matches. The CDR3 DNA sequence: TGCGCCAGCAGCCCGCGGGGGGACCCCTACAATGAGCAGTTCTTC. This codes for CASSPRGDPYNEQFF.

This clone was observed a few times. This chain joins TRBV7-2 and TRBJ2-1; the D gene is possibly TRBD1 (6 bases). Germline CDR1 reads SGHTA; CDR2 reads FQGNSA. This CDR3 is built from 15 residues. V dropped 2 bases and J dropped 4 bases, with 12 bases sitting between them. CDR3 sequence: CASSLRQGFYNEQFF. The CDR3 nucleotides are TGTGCCAGCAGCTTACGGCAGGGGTTTTACAATGAGCAGTTCTTC.

The CDR3 here is CASSFERLAGWYEQYF. The CDR3, as DNA: TGTGCCAGCAGTTTCGAAAGACTAGCGGGATGGTACGAGCAGTACTTC. The chain combines TRBV28 with TRBJ2-7; 11 bases align to TRBD2. The CDR3 loop spans 16 amino acids. In germline, CDR1 is MDHEN, CDR2 SYDVKM. The V gene end was trimmed by 3 bases and the J gene end by 4 bases; junction bases not matched to a gene: 8.

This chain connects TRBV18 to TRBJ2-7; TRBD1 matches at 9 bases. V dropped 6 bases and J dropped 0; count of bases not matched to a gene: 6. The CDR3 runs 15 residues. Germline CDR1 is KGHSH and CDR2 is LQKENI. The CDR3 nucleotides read TGTGCCAGCTCGGAGACAGGGGGGGTCTCCTACGAGCAGTACTTC. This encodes CASSETGGVSYEQYF.

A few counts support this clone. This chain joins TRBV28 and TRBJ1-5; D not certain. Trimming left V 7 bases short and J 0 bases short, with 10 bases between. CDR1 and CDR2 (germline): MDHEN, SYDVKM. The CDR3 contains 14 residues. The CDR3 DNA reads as TGTGCCAGCATCGGAGTACCTAGCAATCAGCCCCAGCATTTT. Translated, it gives CASIGVPSNQPQHF.

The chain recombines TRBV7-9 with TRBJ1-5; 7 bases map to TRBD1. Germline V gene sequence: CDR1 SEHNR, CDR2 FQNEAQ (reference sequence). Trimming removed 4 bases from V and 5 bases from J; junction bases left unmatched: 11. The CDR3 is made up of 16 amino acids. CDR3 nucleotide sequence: TGTGCCAGCAGCTGCCGTATCGGACAGGCCGATCAGCCCCAGCATTTT. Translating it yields CASSCRIGQADQPQHF.

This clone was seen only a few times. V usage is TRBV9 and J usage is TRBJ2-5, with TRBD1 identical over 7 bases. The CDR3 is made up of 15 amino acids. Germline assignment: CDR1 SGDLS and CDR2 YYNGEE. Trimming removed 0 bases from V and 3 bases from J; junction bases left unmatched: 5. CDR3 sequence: CASSVGGTEKETQYF. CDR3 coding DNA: TGTGCCAGCAGCGTAGGTGGGACAGAGAAAGAGACCCAGTACTTC.

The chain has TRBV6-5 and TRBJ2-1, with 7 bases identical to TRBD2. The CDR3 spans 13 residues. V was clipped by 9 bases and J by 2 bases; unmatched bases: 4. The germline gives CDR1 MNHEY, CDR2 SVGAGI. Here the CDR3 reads CASKRGTYNEQFF. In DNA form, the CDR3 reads TGTGCCAGTAAGCGGGGCACCTACAATGAGCAGTTCTTC.

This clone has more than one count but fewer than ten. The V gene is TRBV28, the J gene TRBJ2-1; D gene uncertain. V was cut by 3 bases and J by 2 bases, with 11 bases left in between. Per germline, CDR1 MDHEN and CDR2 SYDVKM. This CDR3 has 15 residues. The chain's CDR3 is CASSLAAVPYNEQFF. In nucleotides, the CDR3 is TGTGCCAGCAGTTTGGCCGCGGTCCCCTACAATGAGCAGTTCTTC.

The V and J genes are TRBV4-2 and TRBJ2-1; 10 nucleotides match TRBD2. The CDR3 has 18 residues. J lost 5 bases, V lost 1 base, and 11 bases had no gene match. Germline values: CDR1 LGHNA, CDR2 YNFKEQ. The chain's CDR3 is CASSQVGSGRTRDNEQFF. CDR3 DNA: TGTGCCAGCAGCCAAGTAGGTAGCGGGAGGACAAGAGACAATGAGCAGTTCTTC.

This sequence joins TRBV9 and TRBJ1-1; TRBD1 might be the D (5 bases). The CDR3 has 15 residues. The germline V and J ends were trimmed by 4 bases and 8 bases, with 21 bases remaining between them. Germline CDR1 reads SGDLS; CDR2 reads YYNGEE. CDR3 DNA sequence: TGTGCCAGCAGCCAAATGTCTGGTAGGGGCGCGGAAGCTTTCTTT. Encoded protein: CASSQMSGRGAEAFF. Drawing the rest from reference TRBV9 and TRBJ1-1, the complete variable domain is DSGVTQTPKHLITATGQRVTLRCSPRSGDLSVYWYQQSLDQGLQFLIQYYNGEERAKGNILERFSAQQFPDLHSELNLSSLELGDSALYFCASSQMSGRGAEAFFGQGTRLTVV.

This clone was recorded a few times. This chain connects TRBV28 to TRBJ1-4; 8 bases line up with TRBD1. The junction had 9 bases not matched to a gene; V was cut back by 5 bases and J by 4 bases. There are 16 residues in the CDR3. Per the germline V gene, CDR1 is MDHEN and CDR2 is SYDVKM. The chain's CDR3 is CASSTVFGQGNEKLFF. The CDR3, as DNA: TGTGCCAGCAGTACAGTCTTTGGACAGGGTAATGAAAAACTGTTTTTT.

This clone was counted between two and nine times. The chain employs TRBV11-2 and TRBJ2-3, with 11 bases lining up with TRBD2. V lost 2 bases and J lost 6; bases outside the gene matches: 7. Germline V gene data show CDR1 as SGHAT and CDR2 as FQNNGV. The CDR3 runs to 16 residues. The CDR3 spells CASSLLSTSGEDTQYF. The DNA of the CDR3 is TGTGCCAGCAGCTTATTGTCGACTAGCGGGGAGGATACGCAGTATTTT.

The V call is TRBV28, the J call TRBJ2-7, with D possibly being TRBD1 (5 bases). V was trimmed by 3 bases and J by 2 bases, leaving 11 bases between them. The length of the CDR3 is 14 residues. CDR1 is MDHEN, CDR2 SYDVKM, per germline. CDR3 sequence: CASSFTSGTYEQYF. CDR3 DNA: TGTGCCAGCAGTTTTACGTCAGGGACCTACGAGCAGTACTTC. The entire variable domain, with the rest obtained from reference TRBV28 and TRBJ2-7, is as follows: DVKVTQSSRYLVKRTGEKVFLECVQDMDHENMFWYRQDPGLGLRLIYFSYDVKMKEKGDIPEGYSVSREKKERFSLILESASTNQTSMYLCASSFTSGTYEQYFGPGTRLTVT.

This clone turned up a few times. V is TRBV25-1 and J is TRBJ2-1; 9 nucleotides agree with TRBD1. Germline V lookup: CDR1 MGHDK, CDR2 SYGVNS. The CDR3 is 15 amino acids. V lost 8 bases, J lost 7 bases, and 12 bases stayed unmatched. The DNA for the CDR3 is TGTGCCAGCCTCCGACCGGGACAGGGTAGGAATGAGCAGTTCTTC. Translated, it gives CASLRPGQGRNEQFF.

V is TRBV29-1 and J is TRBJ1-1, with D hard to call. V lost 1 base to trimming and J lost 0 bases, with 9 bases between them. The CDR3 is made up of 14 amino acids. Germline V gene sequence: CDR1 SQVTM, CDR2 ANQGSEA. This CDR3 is CSVEVLGVNTEAFF. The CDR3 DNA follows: TGCAGCGTTGAAGTACTAGGAGTGAACACTGAAGCTTTCTTT. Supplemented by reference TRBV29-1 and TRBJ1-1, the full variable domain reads SAVISQKPSRDICQRGTSLTIQCQVDSQVTMMFWYRQQPGQSLTLIATANQGSEATYESGFVIDKFPISRPNLTFSTLTVSNMSPEDSSIYLCSVEVLGVNTEAFFGQGTRLTVV.

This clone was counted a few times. CDR3 region: CASSISGQETQYF. In nucleotides, the CDR3 is TGTGCCAGCAGCATCTCGGGTCAAGAGACCCAGTACTTC. J is TRBJ2-5 and V is TRBV9; D is uncertain. The ends were cut back, 4 bases at V and 2 bases at J, with 9 bases in the middle. Per germline, CDR1 SGDLS and CDR2 YYNGEE. The CDR3 is made up of 13 amino acids.

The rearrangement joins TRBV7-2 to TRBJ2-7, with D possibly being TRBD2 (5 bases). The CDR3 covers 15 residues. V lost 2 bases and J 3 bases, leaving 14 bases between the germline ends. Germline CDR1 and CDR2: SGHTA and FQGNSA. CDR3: CASSLNRGSSYEQYF. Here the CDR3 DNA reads TGTGCCAGCAGCTTAAATCGGGGATCTAGCTACGAGCAGTACTTC. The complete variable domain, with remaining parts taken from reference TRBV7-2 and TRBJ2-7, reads GAGVSQSPSNKVTEKGKDVELRCDPISGHTALYWYRQSLGQGLEFLIYFQGNSAPDKSGLPSDRFSAERTGGSVSTLTIQRTQQEDSAVYLCASSLNRGSSYEQYFGPGTRLTVT.

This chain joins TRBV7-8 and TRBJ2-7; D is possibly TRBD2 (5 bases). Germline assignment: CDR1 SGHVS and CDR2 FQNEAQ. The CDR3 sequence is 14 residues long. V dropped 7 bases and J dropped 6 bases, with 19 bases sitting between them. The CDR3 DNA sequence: TGTGCCAGCAACAGACGGGTTCAGGACTCCGAGCAGTACTTC. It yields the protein CASNRRVQDSEQYF.

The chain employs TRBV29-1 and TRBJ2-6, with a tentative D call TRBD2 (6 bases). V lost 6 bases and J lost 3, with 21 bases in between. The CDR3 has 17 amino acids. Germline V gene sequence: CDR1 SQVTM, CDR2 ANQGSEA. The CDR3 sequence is CSVGGQGISNGANVLTF. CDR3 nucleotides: TGCAGCGTCGGAGGGCAGGGTATATCCAATGGGGCCAACGTCCTGACTTTC.

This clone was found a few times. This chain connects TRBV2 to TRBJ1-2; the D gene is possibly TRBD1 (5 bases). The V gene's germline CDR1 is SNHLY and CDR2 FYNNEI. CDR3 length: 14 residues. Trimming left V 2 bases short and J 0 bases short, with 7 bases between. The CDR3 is CASSERGSNYGYTF. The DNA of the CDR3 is TGTGCCAGCAGTGAACGGGGGTCTAACTATGGCTACACCTTC.

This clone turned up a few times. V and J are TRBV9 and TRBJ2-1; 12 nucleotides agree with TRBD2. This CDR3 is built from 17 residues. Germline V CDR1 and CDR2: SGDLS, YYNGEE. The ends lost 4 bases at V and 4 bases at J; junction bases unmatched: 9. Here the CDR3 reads CASSPQETSGGYNEQFF. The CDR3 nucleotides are TGTGCCAGCAGCCCCCAGGAGACTAGCGGGGGTTACAATGAGCAGTTCTTC.

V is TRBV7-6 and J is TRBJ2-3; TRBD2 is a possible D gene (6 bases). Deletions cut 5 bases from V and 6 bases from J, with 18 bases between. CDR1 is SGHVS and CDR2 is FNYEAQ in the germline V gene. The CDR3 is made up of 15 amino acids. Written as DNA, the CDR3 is TGTGCCAGCAGCCCAGGTTGGGCTAGCGTCGATACGCAGTATTTT. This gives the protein CASSPGWASVDTQYF.

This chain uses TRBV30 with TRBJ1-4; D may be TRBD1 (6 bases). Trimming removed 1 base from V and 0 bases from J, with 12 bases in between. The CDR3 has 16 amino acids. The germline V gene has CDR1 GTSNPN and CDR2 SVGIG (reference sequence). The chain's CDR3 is CAWSGDKIATNEKLFF. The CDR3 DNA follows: TGTGCCTGGAGTGGGGACAAGATTGCAACTAATGAAAAACTGTTTTTT.

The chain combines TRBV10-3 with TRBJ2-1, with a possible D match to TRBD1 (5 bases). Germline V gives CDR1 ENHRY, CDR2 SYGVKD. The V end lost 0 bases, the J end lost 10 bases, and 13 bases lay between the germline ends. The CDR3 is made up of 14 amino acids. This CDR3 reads CAISESGAGNEQFF. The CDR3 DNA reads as TGTGCCATCAGTGAGTCTGGGGCAGGGAACGAGCAGTTCTTC.

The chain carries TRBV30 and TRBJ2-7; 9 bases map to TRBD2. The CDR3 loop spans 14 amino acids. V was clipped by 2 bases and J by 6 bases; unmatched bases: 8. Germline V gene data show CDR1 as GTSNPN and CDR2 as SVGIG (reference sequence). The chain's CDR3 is CAWSSSGITLEQYF. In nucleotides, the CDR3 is TGTGCCTGGAGTTCTAGCGGGATCACCCTCGAGCAGTACTTC.

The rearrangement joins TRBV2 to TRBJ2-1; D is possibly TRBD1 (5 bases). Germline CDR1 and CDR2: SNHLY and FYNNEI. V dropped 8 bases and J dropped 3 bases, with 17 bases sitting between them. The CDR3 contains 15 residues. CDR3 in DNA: TGTGCCAGCTTGGGTGAGGCAGGGTTCTACAATGAGCAGTTCTTC. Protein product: CASLGEAGFYNEQFF.